The clone carrying this T cell receptor beta chain was seen a handful of times. This specimen comes from a study of patients and donors after allogeneic stem cell transplantation. In TCRdb, the RT-PCR reads were re-called with MiXCR into one record per CDR3 protein. The data show around 200,000 distinct CDR3 sequences, over 30% seen once. The CDR3 covers 13 residues. Germline V CDR1 and CDR2: ENHRY, SYGVKD. V dropped 10 bases and J dropped 1 base, with 11 bases sitting between them. This chain uses TRBV10-3 with TRBJ2-4; no reliable D call. The sequenced material came from blood, either unsorted or a sorted T cell fraction (not recorded which). The sequence derives from a human donor who was either an allogeneic HSCT recipient or a stem cell or donor lymphocyte infusion donor (not recorded which). It is not recorded whose cells these are; they may come from a transplant donor. CDR3 nucleotide sequence: TGTGCCACTGGCGGTTATGCCAAAAACATTCAGTACTTC. Protein product: CATGGYAKNIQYF.